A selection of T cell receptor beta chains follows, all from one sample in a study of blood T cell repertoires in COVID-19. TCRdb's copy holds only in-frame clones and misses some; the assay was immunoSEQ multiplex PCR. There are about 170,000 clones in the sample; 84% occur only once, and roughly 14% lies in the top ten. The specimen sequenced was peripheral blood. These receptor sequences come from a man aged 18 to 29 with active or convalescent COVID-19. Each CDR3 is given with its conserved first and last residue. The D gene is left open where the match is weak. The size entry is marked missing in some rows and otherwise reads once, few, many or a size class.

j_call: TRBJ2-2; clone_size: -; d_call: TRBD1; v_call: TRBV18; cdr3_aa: CASSAVTGANTGELFF; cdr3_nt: TGTGCCAGCTCAGCCGTGACAGGGGCGAACACCGGGGAGCTGTTTTTT
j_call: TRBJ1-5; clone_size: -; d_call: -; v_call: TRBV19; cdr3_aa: CASSMVREGNQPQHF; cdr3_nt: TGTGCCAGTAGTATGGTCAGGGAAGGCAATCAGCCCCAGCATTTT
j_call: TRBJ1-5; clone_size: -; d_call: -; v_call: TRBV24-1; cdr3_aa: CATSDYYSNQPQHF; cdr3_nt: TGTGCCACCAGTGACTATTATAGCAATCAGCCCCAGCATTTT
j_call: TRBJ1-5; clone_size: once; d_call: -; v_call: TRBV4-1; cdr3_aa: CASSQDAGRNQPQHF; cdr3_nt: TGCGCCAGCAGCCAAGATGCAGGGCGCAATCAGCCCCAGCATTTT
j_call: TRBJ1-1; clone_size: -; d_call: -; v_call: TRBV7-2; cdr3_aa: CASSKPGVDTEAFF; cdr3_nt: TGTGCCAGCAGCAAACCAGGGGTTGACACTGAAGCTTTCTTT
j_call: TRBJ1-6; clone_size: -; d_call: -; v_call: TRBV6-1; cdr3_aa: CASSDREDSPLHF; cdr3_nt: TGTGCCAGCAGTGACAGGGAGGACTCACCCCTCCACTTT
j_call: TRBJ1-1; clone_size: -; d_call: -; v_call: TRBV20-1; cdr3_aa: CSSTPFTEAFF; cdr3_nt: TGCAGTTCAACACCTTTCACTGAAGCTTTCTTT
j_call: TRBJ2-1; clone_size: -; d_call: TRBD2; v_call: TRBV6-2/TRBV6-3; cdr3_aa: CASSYSGFAGGPHNEQFF; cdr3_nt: TGTGCCAGCAGTTACTCGGGTTTTGCGGGAGGGCCCCACAATGAGCAGTTCTTC
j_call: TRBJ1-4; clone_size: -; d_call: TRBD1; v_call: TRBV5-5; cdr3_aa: CASSRGTGDEKLFF; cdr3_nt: TGTGCCAGCAGCCGCGGGACAGGGGATGAAAAACTGTTTTTT
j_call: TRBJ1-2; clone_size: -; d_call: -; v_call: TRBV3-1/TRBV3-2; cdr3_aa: CASSSRPEGGYTF; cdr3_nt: TGTGCCAGCAGTTCCCGCCCCGAGGGAGGCTACACCTTC
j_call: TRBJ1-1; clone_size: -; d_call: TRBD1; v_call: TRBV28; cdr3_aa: CASSPSPGTGSTEAFF; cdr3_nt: TGTGCCAGCAGTCCCTCTCCCGGGACAGGGAGCACTGAAGCTTTCTTT
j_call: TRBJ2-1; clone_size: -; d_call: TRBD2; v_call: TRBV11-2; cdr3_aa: CASSLWRAGDSEQFF; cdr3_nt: TGTGCCAGCAGCCTATGGCGAGCGGGAGATAGTGAGCAGTTCTTC
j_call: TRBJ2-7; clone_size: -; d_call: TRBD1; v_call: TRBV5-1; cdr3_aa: CASSLRGQGAHEQYF; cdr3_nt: TGCGCCAGCAGCTTGCGAGGACAGGGCGCCCACGAGCAGTACTTC
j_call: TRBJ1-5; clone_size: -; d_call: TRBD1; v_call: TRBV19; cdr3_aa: CASSRDRGRNQPQHF; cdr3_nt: TGTGCCAGTAGCCGGGACAGGGGGCGTAATCAGCCCCAGCATTTT
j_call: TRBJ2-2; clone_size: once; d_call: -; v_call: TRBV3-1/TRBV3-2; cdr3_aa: CASSQTATGELFF; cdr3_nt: TGTGCCAGCAGCCAAACTGCCACCGGGGAGCTGTTTTTT
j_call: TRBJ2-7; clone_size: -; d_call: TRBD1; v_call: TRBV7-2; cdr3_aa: CASSSGTGGFYEQYF; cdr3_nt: TGTGCCAGCAGCTCCGGGACAGGGGGCTTCTACGAGCAGTACTTC
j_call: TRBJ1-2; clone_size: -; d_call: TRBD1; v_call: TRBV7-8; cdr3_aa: CASSYNRQGAGGYTF; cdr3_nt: TGTGCCAGCAGCTACAATCGACAGGGGGCAGGGGGCTACACCTTC
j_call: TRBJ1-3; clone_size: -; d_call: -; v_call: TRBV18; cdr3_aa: CASSPSNIISGNTIYF; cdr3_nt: TGTGCCAGCTCACCTTCGAACATTATCTCTGGAAACACCATATATTTT
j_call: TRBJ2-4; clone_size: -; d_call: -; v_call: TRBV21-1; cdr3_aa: CASSKAKMGQGIVKNIQYF; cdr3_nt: TGTGCCAGCAGCAAAGCGAAAATGGGACAGGGCATAGTGAAAAACATTCAGTACTTC
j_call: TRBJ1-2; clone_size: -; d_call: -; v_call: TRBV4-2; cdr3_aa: CASSQDRAGRGYTF; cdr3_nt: TGTGCCAGCAGCCAAGATAGGGCAGGGAGGGGCTACACCTTC
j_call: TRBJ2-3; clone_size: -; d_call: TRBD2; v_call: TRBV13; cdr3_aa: CASSLGGRVTDTQYF; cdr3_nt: TGTGCCAGCAGCTTAGGCGGGAGGGTCACAGATACGCAGTATTTT
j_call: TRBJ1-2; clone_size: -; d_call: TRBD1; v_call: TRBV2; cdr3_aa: CASTVGQGYLGYTF; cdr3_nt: TGTGCCAGCACCGTGGGACAGGGGTACCTAGGCTACACCTTC
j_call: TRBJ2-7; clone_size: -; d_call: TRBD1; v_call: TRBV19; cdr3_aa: CASSIDGTGALYEQYF; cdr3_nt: TGTGCCAGTAGTATAGACGGGACAGGGGCCCTCTACGAGCAGTACTTC
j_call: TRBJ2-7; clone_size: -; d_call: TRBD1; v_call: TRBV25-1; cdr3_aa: CASARQGGRYEQYF; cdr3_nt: TGTGCCAGCGCAAGACAGGGGGGTCGGTACGAGCAGTACTTC
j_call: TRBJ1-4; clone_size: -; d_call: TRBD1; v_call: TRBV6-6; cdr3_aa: CASSYSETGTNEKLFF; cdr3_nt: TGTGCCAGCAGTTACTCCGAGACAGGGACTAATGAAAAACTGTTTTTT
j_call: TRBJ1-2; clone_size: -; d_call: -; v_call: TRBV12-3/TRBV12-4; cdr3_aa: CASSLVQYYGYTF; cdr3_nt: TGTGCCAGCAGTTTGGTACAGTACTATGGCTACACCTTC
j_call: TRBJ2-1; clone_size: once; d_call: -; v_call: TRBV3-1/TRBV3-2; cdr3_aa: CASSQDTLALNEQFF; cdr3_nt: TGTGCCAGCAGCCAAGATACCCTAGCATTGAATGAGCAGTTCTTC
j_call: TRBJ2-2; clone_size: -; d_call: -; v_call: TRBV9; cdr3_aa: CASSLMWSGANTGELFF; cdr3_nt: TGTGCCAGCAGCCTGATGTGGTCCGGGGCGAACACCGGGGAGCTGTTTTTT
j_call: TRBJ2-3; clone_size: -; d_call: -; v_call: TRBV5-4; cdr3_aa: CASSLDQGSTDTQYF; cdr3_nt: TGTGCCAGCAGCTTGGACCAGGGGAGTACAGATACGCAGTATTTT
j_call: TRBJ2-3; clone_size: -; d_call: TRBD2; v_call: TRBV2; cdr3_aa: CASYILSGSRVARDTDTQYF; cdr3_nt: TGTGCCAGCTACATTCTTAGCGGGAGTCGTGTGGCGCGCGACACAGATACGCAGTATTTT